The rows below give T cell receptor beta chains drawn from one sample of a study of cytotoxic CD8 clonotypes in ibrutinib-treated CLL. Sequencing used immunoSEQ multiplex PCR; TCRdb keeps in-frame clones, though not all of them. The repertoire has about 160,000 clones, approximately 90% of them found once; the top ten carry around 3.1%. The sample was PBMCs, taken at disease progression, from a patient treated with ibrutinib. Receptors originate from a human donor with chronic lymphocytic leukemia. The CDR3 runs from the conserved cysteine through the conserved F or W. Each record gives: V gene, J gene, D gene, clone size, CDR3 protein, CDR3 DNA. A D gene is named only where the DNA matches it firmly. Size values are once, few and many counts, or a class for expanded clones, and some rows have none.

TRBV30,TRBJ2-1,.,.,CAWSAAYASSYNEQFF,TGTGCCTGGAGTGCAGCCTACGCGAGCTCCTACAATGAGCAGTTCTTC
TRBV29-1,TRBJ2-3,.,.,CSVDHTLSRGGRAQYF,TGCAGCGTTGACCACACCCTCTCCCGGGGTGGACGGGCGCAGTATTTT
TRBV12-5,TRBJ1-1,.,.,CASGWGSEAFF,TGTGCTAGTGGTTGGGGATCTGAAGCTTTCTTT
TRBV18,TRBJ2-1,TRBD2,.,CASSPPLAGRNEQFF,TGTGCCAGCTCACCGCCCCTAGCGGGCCGCAATGAGCAGTTCTTC
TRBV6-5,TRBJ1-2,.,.,CASSRGITYGYTF,TGTGCCAGCAGTAGAGGGATAACCTATGGCTACACCTTC
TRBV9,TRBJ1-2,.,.,CASSPEGGTIYGYTF,TGTGCCAGCAGCCCTGAGGGAGGGACAATTTATGGCTACACCTTC
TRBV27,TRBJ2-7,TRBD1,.,CASSPRPTGFYEQYF,TGTGCCAGCAGTCCCCGGCCGACAGGGTTCTACGAGCAGTACTTC
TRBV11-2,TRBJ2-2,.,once,CASSFGFSTGELFF,TGTGCCAGCAGCTTTGGGTTTTCAACCGGGGAGCTGTTTTTT
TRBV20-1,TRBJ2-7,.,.,CSAERRDEQYF,TGCAGTGCTGAGCGTAGGGACGAGCAGTACTTC
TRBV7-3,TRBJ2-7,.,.,CASSTVTSGLDEQYF,TGTGCCAGCAGCACTGTCACGTCCGGGCTCGACGAGCAGTACTTC
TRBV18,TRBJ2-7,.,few,CASLRLGDEQYF,TGTGCCAGCTTACGACTGGGGGACGAGCAGTACTTC
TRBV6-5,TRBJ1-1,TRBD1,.,CASSYYRGMNTEAFF,TGTGCCAGCAGTTACTACAGGGGCATGAACACTGAAGCTTTCTTT
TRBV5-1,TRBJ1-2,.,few,CASSASQGGYGYTF,TGCGCCAGCAGCGCTTCACAGGGTGGCTATGGCTACACCTTC
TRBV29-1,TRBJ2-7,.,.,CSVEDRGDRSKDEQYF,TGCAGCGTTGAAGATAGGGGGGATCGGAGTAAAGACGAGCAGTACTTC
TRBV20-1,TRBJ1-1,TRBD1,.,CSADQGAEAFF,TGCAGTGCTGACCAGGGGGCTGAAGCTTTCTTT
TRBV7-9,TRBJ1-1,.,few,CASSQRKGVMNTEAFF,TGTGCCAGCAGCCAACGGAAAGGGGTCATGAACACTGAAGCTTTCTTT
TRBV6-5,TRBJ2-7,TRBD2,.,CASSYRTSGSFYEQYF,TGTGCCAGCAGCTACCGGACTAGCGGGAGTTTTTACGAGCAGTACTTC
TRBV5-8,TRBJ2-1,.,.,CASSWYPGRTANEQFF,TGTGCCAGCAGCTGGTATCCGGGACGAACGGCCAATGAGCAGTTCTTC
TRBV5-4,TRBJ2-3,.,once,CASSSRNRAVTDTQYF,TGTGCCAGCAGCTCGAGGAACAGGGCGGTCACAGATACGCAGTATTTT
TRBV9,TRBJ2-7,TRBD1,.,CASSVETGVPSEQYF,TGTGCCAGCAGCGTAGAGACAGGGGTCCCCTCCGAGCAGTACTTC
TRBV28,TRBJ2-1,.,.,CASRSPGVPNEQFF,TGTGCCAGCAGAAGCCCAGGGGTCCCCAATGAGCAGTTCTTC
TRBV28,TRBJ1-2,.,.,CASSSYGYTF,TGTGCCAGCAGTTCCTATGGCTACACCTTC